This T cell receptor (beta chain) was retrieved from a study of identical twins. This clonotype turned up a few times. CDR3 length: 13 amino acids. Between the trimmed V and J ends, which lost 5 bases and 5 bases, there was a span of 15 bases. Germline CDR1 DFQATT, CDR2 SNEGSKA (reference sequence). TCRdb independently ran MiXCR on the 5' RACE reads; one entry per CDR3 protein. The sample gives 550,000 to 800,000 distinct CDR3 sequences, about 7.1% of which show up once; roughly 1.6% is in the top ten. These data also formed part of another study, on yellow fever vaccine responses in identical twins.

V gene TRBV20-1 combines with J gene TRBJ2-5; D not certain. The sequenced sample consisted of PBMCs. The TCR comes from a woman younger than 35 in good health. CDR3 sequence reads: CSALPPGSETQYF. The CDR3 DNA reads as TGCAGTGCTCTCCCCCCCGGCTCGGAGACCCAGTACTTC.